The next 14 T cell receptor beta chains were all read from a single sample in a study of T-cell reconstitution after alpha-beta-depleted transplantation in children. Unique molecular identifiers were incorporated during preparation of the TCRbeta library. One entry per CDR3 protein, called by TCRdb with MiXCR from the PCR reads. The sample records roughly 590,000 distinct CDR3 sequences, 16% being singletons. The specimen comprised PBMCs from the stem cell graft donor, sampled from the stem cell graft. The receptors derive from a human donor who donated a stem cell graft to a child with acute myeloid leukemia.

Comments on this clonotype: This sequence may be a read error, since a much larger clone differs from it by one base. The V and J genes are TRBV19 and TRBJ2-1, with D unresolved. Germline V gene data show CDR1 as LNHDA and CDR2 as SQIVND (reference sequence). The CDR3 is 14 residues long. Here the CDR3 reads CASSRISSYNDQFF. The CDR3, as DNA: TGTGCCAGTAGTAGAATAAGCTCCTACAATGACCAGTTCTTC.

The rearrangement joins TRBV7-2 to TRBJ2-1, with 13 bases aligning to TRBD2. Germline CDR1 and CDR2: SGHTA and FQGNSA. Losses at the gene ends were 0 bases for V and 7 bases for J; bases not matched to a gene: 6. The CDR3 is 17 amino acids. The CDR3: CASSLADPGLAGNEQFF. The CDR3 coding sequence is TGTGCCAGCAGCTTAGCAGACCCGGGACTAGCGGGGAATGAGCAGTTCTTC.

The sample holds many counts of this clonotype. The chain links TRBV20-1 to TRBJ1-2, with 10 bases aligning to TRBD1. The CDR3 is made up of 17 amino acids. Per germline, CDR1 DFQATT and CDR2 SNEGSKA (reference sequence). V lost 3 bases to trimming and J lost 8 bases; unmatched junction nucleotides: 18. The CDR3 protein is CSASHPGTRQGARGYTF. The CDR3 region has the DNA TGCAGTGCTAGTCACCCGGGGACTAGACAGGGGGCTCGAGGCTACACCTTC.

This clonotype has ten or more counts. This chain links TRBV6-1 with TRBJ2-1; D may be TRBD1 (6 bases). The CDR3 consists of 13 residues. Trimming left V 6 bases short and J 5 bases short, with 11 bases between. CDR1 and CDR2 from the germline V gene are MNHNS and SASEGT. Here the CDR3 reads CASSPGANNEQFF. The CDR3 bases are TGTGCCAGCAGCCCAGGGGCAAACAATGAGCAGTTCTTC.

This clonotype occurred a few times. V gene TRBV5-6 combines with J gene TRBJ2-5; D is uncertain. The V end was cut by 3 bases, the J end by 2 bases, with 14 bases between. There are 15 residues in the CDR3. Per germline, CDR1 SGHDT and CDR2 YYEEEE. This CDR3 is CASSSDRLVQETQYF. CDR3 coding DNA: TGTGCCAGCAGCTCCGACCGACTCGTACAAGAGACCCAGTACTTC.

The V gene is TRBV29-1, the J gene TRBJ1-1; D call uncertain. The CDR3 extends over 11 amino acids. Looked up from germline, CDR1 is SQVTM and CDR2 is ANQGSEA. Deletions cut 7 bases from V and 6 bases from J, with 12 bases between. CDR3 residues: CSGEDAAEAFF. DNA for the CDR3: TGCAGCGGAGAAGACGCCGCTGAAGCTTTCTTT.

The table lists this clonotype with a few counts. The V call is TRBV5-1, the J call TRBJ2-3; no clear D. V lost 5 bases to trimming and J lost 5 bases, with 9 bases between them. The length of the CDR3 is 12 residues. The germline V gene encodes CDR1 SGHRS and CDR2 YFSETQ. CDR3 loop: CASRLSIDTQYF. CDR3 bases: TGCGCCAGCAGACTTTCAATAGATACGCAGTATTTT.

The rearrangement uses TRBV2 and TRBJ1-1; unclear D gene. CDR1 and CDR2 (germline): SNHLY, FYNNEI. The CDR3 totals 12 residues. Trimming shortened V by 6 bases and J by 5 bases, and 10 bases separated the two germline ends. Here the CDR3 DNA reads TGTGCCAGCAGCGTCATTGGGACTGAAGCTTTCTTT. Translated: CASSVIGTEAFF.

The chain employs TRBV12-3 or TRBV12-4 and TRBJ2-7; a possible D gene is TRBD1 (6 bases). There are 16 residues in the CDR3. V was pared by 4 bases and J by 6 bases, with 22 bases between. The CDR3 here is CASSSSSHQGTREQYF. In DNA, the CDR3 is TGTGCCAGCAGTTCTTCATCCCATCAGGGGACGCGCGAGCAGTACTTC.

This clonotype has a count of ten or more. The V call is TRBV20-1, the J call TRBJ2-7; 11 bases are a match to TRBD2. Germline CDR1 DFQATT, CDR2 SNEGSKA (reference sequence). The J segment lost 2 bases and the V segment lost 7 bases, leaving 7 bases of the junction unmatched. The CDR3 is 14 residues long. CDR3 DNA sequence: TGCAGTGTAGCGGGGGGGTGGAGGACCTACGAGCAGTACTTC. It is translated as CSVAGGWRTYEQYF.

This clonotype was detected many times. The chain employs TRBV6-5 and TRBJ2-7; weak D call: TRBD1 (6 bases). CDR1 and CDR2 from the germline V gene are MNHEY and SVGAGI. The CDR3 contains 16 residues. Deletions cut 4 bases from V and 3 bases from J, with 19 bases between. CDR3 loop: CASSFGQPKIGYEQYF. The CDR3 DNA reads TGTGCCAGCAGTTTCGGACAGCCTAAAATAGGCTACGAGCAGTACTTC.

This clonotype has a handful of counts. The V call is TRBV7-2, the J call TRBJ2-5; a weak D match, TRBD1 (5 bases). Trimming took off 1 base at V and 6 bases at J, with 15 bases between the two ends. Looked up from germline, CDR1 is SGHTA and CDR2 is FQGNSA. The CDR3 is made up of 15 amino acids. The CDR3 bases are TGTGCCAGCAGCTTAGAGGCCCAGGGTGGAAAGACCCAGTACTTC. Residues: CASSLEAQGGKTQYF.

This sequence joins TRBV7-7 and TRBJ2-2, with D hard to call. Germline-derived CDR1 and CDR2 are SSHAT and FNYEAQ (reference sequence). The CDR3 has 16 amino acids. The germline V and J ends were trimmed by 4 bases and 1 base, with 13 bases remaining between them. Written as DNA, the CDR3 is TGTGCCAGCAGCTCGTCGAGGATCAAGAACACCGGGGAGCTGTTTTTT. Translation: CASSSSRIKNTGELFF.

CDR3 DNA sequence: TGCGCCAGCAGCCAAGGACAGGCACTTTCTCTTGAAGCTTTCTTT. Protein: CASSQGQALSLEAFF. The V gene is TRBV4-1, the J gene TRBJ1-1, with TRBD1 as a possible D gene (6 bases). The CDR3 length is 15 residues. Trimming removed 1 base at V and 7 bases at J, with 16 bases between. Germline assignment: CDR1 MGHRA and CDR2 YSYEKL.